This T cell receptor beta chain was recovered during a study of PD-L1 blockade in urothelial cancer (dated by TCRdb to the late 2010s). A note on the overall study: Every patient began therapy in the mid-2010s and was given atezolizumab 1,200 mg intravenously every 3 weeks. An exploratory multi-omic analysis was conducted of the somatic, immune and clinical correlates of response to PD-L1 blockade with atezolizumab in urothelial cancer. About 90% of the 29 patients were males with bladder-origin urothelial cancer, and about 65% of the roughly 29 reported a prior smoking history. Whole exome sequencing and RNA sequencing of pretreatment tumors were performed alongside TCR sequencing in the same patients. Blood samples yielded a median of around 150,000 T cells and roughly 83,000 unique TCRs, with median clonality 0.080. Pretreatment tumor samples, along with matched peripheral blood collected serially before and after atezolizumab treatment, underwent TCR sequencing. Blood samples were analyzed 3 weeks after the start of treatment (second dose) and 6 weeks after the start of treatment. Progression-free survival longer than 6 months counted as durable clinical benefit, and TCR features were additionally tested against both progression-free and overall survival. Just over 28 patients had pretreatment blood TCR-seq, some 24 had at least one posttreatment blood collection, and some 24 had tumor TCR-seq. Nine patients achieved durable clinical benefit and about 19 did not. Patients had an ECOG performance status of 0 or 1 and had received between 0 and 3 prior chemotherapy regimens.

The CDR3 contains 14 residues, cysteine and phenylalanine counted. Kept here is only the CDR3 DNA, which spans 42 bases and is read in frame from base 1. CDR1 SGHTA and CDR2 FQGTGA are derived from the germline V gene. A total of around 30 patients with locally advanced or metastatic urothelial carcinoma, treated at Memorial Sloan Kettering on a trial protocol, made up the cohort. Peripheral blood mononuclear cells were collected from each patient pretreatment and during treatment, giving between 1 and 8 total time points per patient. The Qiagen DNeasy Blood extraction kit was used to purify genomic DNA from total PBMCs and tumor samples. PBMCs were collected pretreatment and during treatment and were isolated and stored as previously described. Each PCR received spiked-in synthetic TCR analog templates so that absolute template abundance could be estimated from read counts. TCRbeta CDR3 regions were amplified from genomic DNA with bias-controlled V and J gene primers using the immunoSEQ assay. Rearranged TCRbeta segments were sequenced at approximately 20X coverage. The source study handled its data this way. Sequencing errors were corrected by clustering, and CDR3s were annotated against IMGT so that V, D and J genes could be assigned. Only productive TCRbeta rearrangements were used in downstream analyses, excluding out-of-frame or stop-codon sequences. Clonality was computed as one minus Shannon entropy normalized by the log of the number of unique productive sequences. Clones differing between time points or between blood and tumor were identified using Fisher's exact test with Benjamini-Hochberg correction, with an adjusted p below 0.01 applied as the threshold. The clones in this table, taken by TCRdb from immuneACCESS, are in-frame only. Not every clone is retained; where verified, under half of the shortfall comes from an unresolved V gene, and the cause of the rest is unknown. The V and J calls and clone size were taken over from that table, and D and trimming were inferred from the DNA. In this sample the table shows 35,000 to 55,000 clones, approximately 82% of which occur a single time. The ten largest clonotypes hold 3.2% of the sample.

To note about this clone: Its target antigen remains unknown. A read error may produce the germline difference seen at one junction end.

General findings and caveats noted by the study authors: Greater expansion of tumor-associated TCR clones in peripheral blood 3 weeks after the start of treatment was observed in patients with durable benefit (n ≈ 22, p = 0.022). Small sample size (n ≈ 29) and many exploratory analyses mean the results are intended to be hypothesis-generating. Improved progression-free and overall survival was found to be associated with pretreatment peripheral blood TCR clonality below the median.

Rearrangement joined TRBV7-3 to TRBJ2-7, with 7 junctional bases fitting TRBD1. The clonotype originates from a man between 65 and 85 years old with urothelial cancer. The sequencing used PBMCs, collected around atezolizumab (anti-PD-L1) treatment. At the DNA level, the sequence is TGTGCCAGCAACTTACAGGGGAGCTCCTACGAGCAGTACTTC. Translated, it gives CASNLQGSSYEQYF. The full variable domain, with segments outside the CDR3 supplied by the reference TRBV7-3 and TRBJ2-7 proteins, appears as GAGVSQTPSNKVTEKGKYVELRCDPISGHTALYWYRQSLGQGPEFLIYFQGTGAADDSGLPNDRFFAVRPEGSVSTLKIQRTERGDSAVYLCASNLQGSSYEQYFGPGTRLTVT.